This T cell receptor (beta chain) was identified in a study of blood T cells in healthy people across ages. The CDR3 has 14 residues. The V end was cut by 8 bases, the J end by 5 bases, with 18 bases between. The germline CDR1 and CDR2 sequences are SNHLY and FYNNEI. In this sample, this clonotype turned up a few times. Then a second PCR, running roughly 6 to 12 cycles, was carried out with a sample-barcoded 5' primer and a J-beta primer mix. A single record per CDR3 protein comes from TCRdb applying MiXCR to the 5' RACE reads. The sample has hundreds of thousands of distinct CDR3 sequences, roughly 25% seen once. The sample was also reused in another study, on T cells of mothers and their children.

The sample taken for sequencing was blood. This chain links TRBV2 with TRBJ1-2; D is uncertain. The clonotype was recovered from a boy younger than 18 in good health. The CDR3 nucleotides read TGTGCCAGCCCCGACCCCTTGCAACCATATGGCTACACCTTC. As protein: CASPDPLQPYGYTF.